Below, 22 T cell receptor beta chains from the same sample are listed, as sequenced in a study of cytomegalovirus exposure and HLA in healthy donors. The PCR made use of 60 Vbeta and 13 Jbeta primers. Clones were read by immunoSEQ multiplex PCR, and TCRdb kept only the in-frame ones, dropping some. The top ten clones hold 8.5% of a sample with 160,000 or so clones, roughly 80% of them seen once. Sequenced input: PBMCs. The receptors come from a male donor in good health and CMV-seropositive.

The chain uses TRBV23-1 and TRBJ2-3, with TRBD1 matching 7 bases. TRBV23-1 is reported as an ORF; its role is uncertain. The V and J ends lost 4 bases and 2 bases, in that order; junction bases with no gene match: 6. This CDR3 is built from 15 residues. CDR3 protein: CASSLGTDYTDTQYF. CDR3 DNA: TGCGCCAGCAGTCTGGGGACAGACTACACAGATACGCAGTATTTT.

The CDR3 reads CASRGTGNNQPQHF. CDR3 nucleotides: TGTGCCAGCCGCGGGACAGGAAACAATCAGCCCCAGCATTTT. The rearrangement uses TRBV28 and TRBJ1-5; 8 bases align to TRBD1. This CDR3 is built from 14 residues. V lost 8 bases, J lost 3 bases, and 6 bases stayed unmatched. The germline CDR1 and CDR2 sequences are MDHEN and SYDVKM.

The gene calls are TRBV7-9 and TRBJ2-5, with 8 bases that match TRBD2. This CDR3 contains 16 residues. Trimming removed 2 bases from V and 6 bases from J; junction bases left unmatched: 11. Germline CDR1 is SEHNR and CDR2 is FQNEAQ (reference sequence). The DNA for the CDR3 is TGTGCCAGCAGCTTACGAGGGCTAGCGGGCGGAAAGACCCAGTACTTC. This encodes CASSLRGLAGGKTQYF.

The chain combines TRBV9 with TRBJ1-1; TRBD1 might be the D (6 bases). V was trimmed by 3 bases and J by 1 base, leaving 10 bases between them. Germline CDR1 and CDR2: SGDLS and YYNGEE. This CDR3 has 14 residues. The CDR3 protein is CASSAGHKNTEAFF. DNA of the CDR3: TGTGCCAGCAGCGCGGGACATAAGAACACTGAAGCTTTCTTT.

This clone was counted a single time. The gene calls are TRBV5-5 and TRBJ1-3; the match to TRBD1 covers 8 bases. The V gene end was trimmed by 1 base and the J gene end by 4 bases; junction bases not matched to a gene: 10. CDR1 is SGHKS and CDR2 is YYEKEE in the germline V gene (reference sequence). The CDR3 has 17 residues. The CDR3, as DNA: TGTGCCAGCAGCTTGTACGGGACAGGTTCATCAGGAAACACCATATATTTT. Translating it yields CASSLYGTGSSGNTIYF.

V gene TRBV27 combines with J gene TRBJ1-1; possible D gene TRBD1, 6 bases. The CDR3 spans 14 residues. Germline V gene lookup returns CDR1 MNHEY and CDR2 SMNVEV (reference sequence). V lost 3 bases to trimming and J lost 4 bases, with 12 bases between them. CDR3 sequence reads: CASSFRTDGTEAFF. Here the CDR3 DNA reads TGTGCCAGCAGTTTCCGGACAGATGGCACTGAAGCTTTCTTT.

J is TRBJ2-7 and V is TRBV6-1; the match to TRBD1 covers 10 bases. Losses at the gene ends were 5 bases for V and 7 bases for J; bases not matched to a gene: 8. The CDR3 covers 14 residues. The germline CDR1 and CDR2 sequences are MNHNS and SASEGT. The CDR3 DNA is TGTGCCAGCAGTTTGCGACAGGGGGCTTGGGAGCAGTACTTC. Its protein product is CASSLRQGAWEQYF.

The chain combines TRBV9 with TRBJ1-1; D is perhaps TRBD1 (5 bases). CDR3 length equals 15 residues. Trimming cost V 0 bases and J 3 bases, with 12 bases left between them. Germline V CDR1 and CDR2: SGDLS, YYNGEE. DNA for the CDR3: TGTGCCAGCAGCGTAGCAGGGCTCCGAGACACTGAAGCTTTCTTT. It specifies CASSVAGLRDTEAFF. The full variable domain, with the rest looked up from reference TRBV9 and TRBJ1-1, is DSGVTQTPKHLITATGQRVTLRCSPRSGDLSVYWYQQSLDQGLQFLIQYYNGEERAKGNILERFSAQQFPDLHSELNLSSLELGDSALYFCASSVAGLRDTEAFFGQGTRLTVV.

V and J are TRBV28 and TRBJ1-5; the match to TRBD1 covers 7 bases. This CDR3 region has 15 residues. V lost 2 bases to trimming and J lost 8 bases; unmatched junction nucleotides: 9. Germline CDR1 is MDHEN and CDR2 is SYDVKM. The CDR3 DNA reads TGTGCCAGCAGTTTACCCAGGGGGGTCGGTGAGCCCCAGCATTTT. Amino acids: CASSLPRGVGEPQHF.

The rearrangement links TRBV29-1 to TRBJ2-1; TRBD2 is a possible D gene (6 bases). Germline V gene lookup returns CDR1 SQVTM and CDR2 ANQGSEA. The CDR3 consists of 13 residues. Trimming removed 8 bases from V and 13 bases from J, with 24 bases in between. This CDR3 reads CSIPGTPTLSQFF. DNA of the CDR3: TGCAGCATACCGGGGACTCCCACCCTATCTCAGTTCTTC.

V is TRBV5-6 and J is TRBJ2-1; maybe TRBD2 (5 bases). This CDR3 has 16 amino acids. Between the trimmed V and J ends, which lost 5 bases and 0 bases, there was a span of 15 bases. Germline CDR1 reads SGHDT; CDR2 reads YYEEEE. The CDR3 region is CASRLIGGSSYNEQFF. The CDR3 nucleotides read TGTGCCAGCAGACTCATAGGTGGGAGCTCCTACAATGAGCAGTTCTTC.

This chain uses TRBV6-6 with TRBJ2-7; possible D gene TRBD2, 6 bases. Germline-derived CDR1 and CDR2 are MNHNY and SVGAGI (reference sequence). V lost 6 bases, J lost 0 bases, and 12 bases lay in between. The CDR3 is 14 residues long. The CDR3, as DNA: TGTGCCAGCAGCCTGGGGGGAAGCTCCTACGAGCAGTACTTC. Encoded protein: CASSLGGSSYEQYF.

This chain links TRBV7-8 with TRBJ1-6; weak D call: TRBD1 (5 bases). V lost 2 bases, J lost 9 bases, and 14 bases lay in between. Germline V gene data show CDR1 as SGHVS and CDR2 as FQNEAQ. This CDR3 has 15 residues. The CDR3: CASSLRRGDGSPLHF. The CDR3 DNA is TGTGCCAGCAGCTTAAGGAGGGGCGATGGTTCACCCCTCCACTTT. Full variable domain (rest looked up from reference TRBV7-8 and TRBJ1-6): GAGVSQSPRYKVAKRGQDVALRCDPISGHVSLFWYQQALGQGPEFLTYFQNEAQLDKSGLPSDRFFAERPEGSVSTLKIQRTQQEDSAVYLCASSLRRGDGSPLHFGNGTRLTVT.

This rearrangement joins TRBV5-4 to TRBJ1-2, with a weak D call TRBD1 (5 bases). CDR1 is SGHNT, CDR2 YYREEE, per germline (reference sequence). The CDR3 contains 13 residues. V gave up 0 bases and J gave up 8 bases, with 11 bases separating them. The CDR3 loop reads CASSLVGGWGYTF. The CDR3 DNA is TGTGCCAGCAGCTTGGTGGGGGGTTGGGGCTACACCTTC.

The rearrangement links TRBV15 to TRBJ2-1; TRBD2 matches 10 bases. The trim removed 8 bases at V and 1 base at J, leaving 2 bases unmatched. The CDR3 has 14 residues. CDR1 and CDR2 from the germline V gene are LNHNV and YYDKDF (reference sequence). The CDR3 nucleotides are TGTGCCACCTCGACTAGCGGGTCCTACAATGAGCAGTTCTTC. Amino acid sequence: CATSTSGSYNEQFF.

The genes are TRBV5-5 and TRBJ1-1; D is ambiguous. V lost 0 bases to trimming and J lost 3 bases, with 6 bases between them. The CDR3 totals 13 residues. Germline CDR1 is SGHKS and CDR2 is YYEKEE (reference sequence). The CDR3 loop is CASSLAEYTEAFF. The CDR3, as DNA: TGTGCCAGCAGCTTGGCCGAGTACACTGAAGCTTTCTTT.

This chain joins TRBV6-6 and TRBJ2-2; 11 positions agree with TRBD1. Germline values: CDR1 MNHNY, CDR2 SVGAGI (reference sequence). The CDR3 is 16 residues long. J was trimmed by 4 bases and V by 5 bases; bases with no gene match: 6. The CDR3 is CASSQSGTGGTGELFF. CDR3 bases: TGTGCCAGCAGTCAGTCCGGGACAGGGGGCACCGGGGAGCTGTTTTTT.

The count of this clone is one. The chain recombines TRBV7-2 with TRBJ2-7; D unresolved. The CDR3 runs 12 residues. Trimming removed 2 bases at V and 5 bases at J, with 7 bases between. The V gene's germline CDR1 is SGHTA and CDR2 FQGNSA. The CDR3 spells CASSLSRNEQYF. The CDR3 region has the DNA TGTGCCAGCAGCTTATCTCGTAACGAGCAGTACTTC.

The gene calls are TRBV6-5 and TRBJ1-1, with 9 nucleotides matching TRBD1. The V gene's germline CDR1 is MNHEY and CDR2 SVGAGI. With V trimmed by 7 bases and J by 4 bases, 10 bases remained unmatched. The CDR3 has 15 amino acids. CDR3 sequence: CASTPPGQGGTEAFF. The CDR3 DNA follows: TGTGCCAGCACCCCTCCGGGACAGGGTGGCACTGAAGCTTTCTTT.

The CDR3 nucleotides read TGTGCCAGCAGCGCCGCCCCAGCGGGAGATGGAGATACGCAGTATTTT. It is translated as CASSAAPAGDGDTQYF. The chain is built from TRBV28 and TRBJ2-3, with 8 bases identical to TRBD2. CDR1 and CDR2 from the germline V gene are MDHEN and SYDVKM. Germline trimming cut 6 bases from V and 5 bases from J; bases unmatched to any gene: 13. The CDR3 is 16 residues long. The variable domain in full, completed from reference TRBV28 and TRBJ2-3, reads DVKVTQSSRYLVKRTGEKVFLECVQDMDHENMFWYRQDPGLGLRLIYFSYDVKMKEKGDIPEGYSVSREKKERFSLILESASTNQTSMYLCASSAAPAGDGDTQYFGPGTRLTVL.

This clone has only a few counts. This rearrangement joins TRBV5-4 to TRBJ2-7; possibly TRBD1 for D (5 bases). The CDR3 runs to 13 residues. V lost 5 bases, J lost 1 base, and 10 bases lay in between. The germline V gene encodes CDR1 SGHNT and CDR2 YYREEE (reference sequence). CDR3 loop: CASSRQTSYEQYF. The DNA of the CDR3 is TGTGCCAGCAGTCGACAGACTTCCTACGAGCAGTACTTC. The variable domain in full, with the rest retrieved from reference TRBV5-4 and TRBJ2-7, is ETGVTQSPTHLIKTRGQQVTLRCSSQSGHNTVSWYQQALGQGPQFIFQYYREEENGRGNFPPRFSGLQFPNYSSELNVNALELDDSALYLCASSRQTSYEQYFGPGTRLTVT.

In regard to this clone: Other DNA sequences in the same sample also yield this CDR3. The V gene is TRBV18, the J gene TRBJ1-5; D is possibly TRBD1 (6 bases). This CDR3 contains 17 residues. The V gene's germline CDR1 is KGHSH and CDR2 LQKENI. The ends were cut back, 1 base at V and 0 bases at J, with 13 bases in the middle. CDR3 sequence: CASSPLETGGSNQPQHF. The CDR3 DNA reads TGTGCCAGCTCACCACTTGAGACAGGCGGTAGCAATCAGCCCCAGCATTTT. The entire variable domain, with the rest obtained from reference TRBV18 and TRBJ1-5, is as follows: NAGVMQNPRHLVRRRGQEARLRCSPMKGHSHVYWYRQLPEEGLKFMVYLQKENIIDESGMPKERFSAEFPKEGPSILRIQQVVRGDSAAYFCASSPLETGGSNQPQHFGDGTRLSIL.